Presented here are 17 T cell receptor beta chains from one specimen sequenced in a study of PD-L1 blockade in urothelial cancer. Data came from immunoSEQ multiplex PCR; TCRdb stores just in-frame clones and leaves some out. The sample has more than 30,000 clones; 87% are singletons. The sequencing used PBMCs, collected around atezolizumab (anti-PD-L1) treatment. These receptors were taken from a man in his forties or fifties with urothelial cancer.

This clone came up a few times. The chain employs TRBV9 and TRBJ2-3; 7 positions match TRBD2. Germline V gene data show CDR1 as SGDLS and CDR2 as YYNGEE. V dropped 7 bases and J dropped 1; count of bases not matched to a gene: 9. This CDR3 is 15 amino acids long. Here the CDR3 reads CASGGDYSRTDTQYF. CDR3 bases: TGTGCCAGCGGGGGGGACTACTCGCGCACAGATACGCAGTATTTT. The whole variable domain, remainder taken from reference TRBV9 and TRBJ2-3, is DSGVTQTPKHLITATGQRVTLRCSPRSGDLSVYWYQQSLDQGLQFLIQYYNGEERAKGNILERFSAQQFPDLHSELNLSSLELGDSALYFCASGGDYSRTDTQYFGPGTRLTVL.

The chain employs TRBV11-3 and TRBJ2-2; 7 bases fit TRBD2. Germline CDR1 SGHNT, CDR2 YENEEA. Trimming took 5 bases from V and 2 from J; bases not matched to a gene: 8. This CDR3 region has 16 residues. The CDR3 coding sequence is TGTGCCAGCAGCACTGGTCTAGCGGTTAACACCGGGGAGCTGTTTTTT. It specifies CASSTGLAVNTGELFF.

The gene calls are TRBV18 and TRBJ2-5; 7 bases match TRBD1. Germline lookup yields CDR1 KGHSH and CDR2 LQKENI. V lost 1 base, J lost 4 bases, and 6 bases stayed unmatched. The CDR3 totals 15 residues. The DNA of the CDR3 is TGTGCCAGCTCACCACAAAGCAGGGGGTTAGAGACCCAGTACTTC. Its protein product is CASSPQSRGLETQYF. Full variable domain (remainder filled in from reference TRBV18 and TRBJ2-5): NAGVMQNPRHLVRRRGQEARLRCSPMKGHSHVYWYRQLPEEGLKFMVYLQKENIIDESGMPKERFSAEFPKEGPSILRIQQVVRGDSAAYFCASSPQSRGLETQYFGPGTRLLVL.

V and J are TRBV2 and TRBJ1-2; TRBD1 agrees at 7 bases. There are 14 residues in the CDR3. Germline V CDR1 and CDR2: SNHLY, FYNNEI. Germline trimming cut 3 bases from V and 3 bases from J; bases unmatched to any gene: 4. In DNA form, the CDR3 reads TGTGCCAGCAGTGACAGGGGGATTGACTATGGCTACACCTTC. Its translation: CASSDRGIDYGYTF.

J is TRBJ2-3 and V is TRBV27; 8 nucleotides align to TRBD1. Germline CDR1 reads MNHEY; CDR2 reads SMNVEV (reference sequence). The CDR3 runs 15 residues. Trimming removed 4 bases from V and 4 bases from J; junction bases left unmatched: 7. The CDR3 loop is CASSSYRGSPDTQYF. CDR3 in DNA: TGTGCCAGCAGTTCGTACAGGGGGAGTCCAGATACGCAGTATTTT.

The chain has TRBV19 and TRBJ1-2, with 10 bases aligning to TRBD1. With V trimmed by 7 bases and J by 6 bases, 5 bases remained unmatched. The germline V gene encodes CDR1 LNHDA and CDR2 SQIVND (reference sequence). This CDR3 has 13 residues. The CDR3, as DNA: TGTGCCAGTAAGACGACAGGGGGCAATGGCTACACCTTC. Its protein is CASKTTGGNGYTF.

This clone came up once. The chain combines TRBV4-3 with TRBJ1-5; possibly TRBD1 for D (5 bases). This CDR3 has 19 amino acids. Germline loops: CDR1 LGHNA, CDR2 YSLEER. Deletions cut 0 bases from V and 4 bases from J, with 22 bases between. For the CDR3, the DNA is TGCGCCAGCAGCCAAGATTTACCATCGGGAGGGAAGGGGAATCAGCCCCAGCATTTT. Residues: CASSQDLPSGGKGNQPQHF.

The rearrangement joins TRBV5-4 to TRBJ2-5; 13 bases line up with TRBD2. The J segment lost 7 bases and the V segment lost 3 bases, leaving 12 bases of the junction unmatched. The CDR3 has 17 residues. CDR1 is SGHNT and CDR2 is YYREEE in the germline V gene (reference sequence). The CDR3 loop reads CASSSPTSGGARRTQYF. The CDR3 DNA sequence: TGTGCCAGCAGCTCGCCTACTAGCGGGGGGGCCCGGAGGACCCAGTACTTC.

V usage is TRBV5-6 and J usage is TRBJ2-1, with 9 bases that match TRBD1. The CDR3 totals 16 residues. The germline gives CDR1 SGHDT, CDR2 YYEEEE. Trimming removed 4 bases from V and 1 base from J; junction bases left unmatched: 6. The CDR3 DNA follows: TGTGCCAGCAGCCCCGACAGGGGGAGTTCCTACAATGAGCAGTTCTTC. The encoded protein is CASSPDRGSSYNEQFF.

About this clone itself: One junction end disagrees with the germline gene, perhaps due to a read error. This rearrangement joins TRBV19 to TRBJ2-5; D may match TRBD1 or TRBD2 (6 bases each). Germline values: CDR1 LNHDA, CDR2 SQIVND (reference sequence). This CDR3 is 14 amino acids long. The DNA of the CDR3 is TGTGCCAGTAGAATAGCGGCAGGGGTGGAGACCCAGTACTTC. Its protein product is CASRIAAGVETQYF.

The chain links TRBV30 to TRBJ2-3; 11 positions agree with TRBD2. The CDR3 length is 18 residues. V shed 1 base and J 2 bases; nucleotides not matched to a gene: 11. Germline V gene sequence: CDR1 GTSNPN, CDR2 SVGIG (reference sequence). The CDR3 spells CAWSAKPSGRIYTDTQYF. The CDR3, as DNA: TGTGCCTGGAGTGCCAAGCCTAGCGGGAGGATTTACACAGATACGCAGTATTTT.

The gene calls are TRBV19 and TRBJ2-5, with D perhaps TRBD2 (6 bases). The V and J ends lost 4 bases and 2 bases respectively, with 14 bases between them. The CDR3 has 15 amino acids. Germline V gives CDR1 LNHDA, CDR2 SQIVND (reference sequence). DNA for the CDR3: TGTGCCAGTAGTAGGACTATTATTTCGCAAGAGACCCAGTACTTC. It encodes CASSRTIISQETQYF.

The chain recombines TRBV30 with TRBJ2-7, with D perhaps TRBD2 (6 bases). The length of the CDR3 is 15 residues. Trimming took 2 bases from V and 3 from J, leaving 17 bases between them. Germline V gives CDR1 GTSNPN, CDR2 SVGIG (reference sequence). For the CDR3, the DNA is TGTGCCTGGAGTCCAATAGCGGTGAGAGGCTACGAGCAGTACTTC. It is translated as CAWSPIAVRGYEQYF. Full variable domain (rest looked up from reference TRBV30 and TRBJ2-7): SQTIHQWPATLVQPVGSPLSLECTVEGTSNPNLYWYRQAAGRGLQLLFYSVGIGQISSEVPQNLSASRPQDRQFILSSKKLLLSDSGFYLCAWSPIAVRGYEQYFGPGTRLTVT.

This chain links TRBV27 with TRBJ1-2; 7 bases are a match to TRBD1. Losses at the gene ends were 6 bases for V and 4 bases for J; bases not matched to a gene: 8. Germline loops: CDR1 MNHEY, CDR2 SMNVEV (reference sequence). The CDR3 loop spans 14 amino acids. The chain's CDR3 is CASRAQGPSYGYTF. CDR3 nucleotides: TGTGCCAGCAGGGCACAGGGGCCTAGCTATGGCTACACCTTC.

V usage is TRBV5-6 and J usage is TRBJ2-4; D might be TRBD2 (5 bases). The V end was cut by 2 bases, the J end by 9 bases, with 12 bases between. The CDR3 covers 13 residues. Germline values: CDR1 SGHDT, CDR2 YYEEEE. CDR3 coding DNA: TGTGCCAGCAGCTTCTCGGGAACGGGCATTCAGTACTTC. Translated, it gives CASSFSGTGIQYF.

The chain is built from TRBV6-5 and TRBJ1-4; 9 positions agree with TRBD1. Trimming took 6 bases from V and 8 from J; bases not matched to a gene: 7. Germline CDR1 MNHEY, CDR2 SVGAGI. The CDR3 contains 14 residues. CDR3 in DNA: TGTGCCAGCAGAGGACAGGGGATAGGAGAAAAACTGTTTTTT. Translation: CASRGQGIGEKLFF.

The genes are TRBV5-6 and TRBJ2-6; D unclear. From germline, CDR1 is SGHDT and CDR2 YYEEEE. The ends were cut back, 3 bases at V and 4 bases at J, with 8 bases in the middle. CDR3 length equals 14 residues. CDR3 in DNA: TGTGCCAGCAGCTCGTCTCTCGGGGCCAACGTCCTGACTTTC. Translation gives CASSSSLGANVLTF.